The 3 T cell receptor beta chains given below trace back to one sample, sequenced in a study of shared clonotypes between healthy human individuals. Only in-frame clones appear in the TCRdb table, and some are missing; sequencing was by immunoSEQ multiplex PCR. Found here are roughly 2 million clones, approximately 96% of them singletons; the top ten hold roughly 0.13%. The sample comprised naive CD4+ T cells sorted from blood. The subset: CD45RA+ positively selected. The receptor source for this set is a man in his late teens or twenties in good health.

The chain links TRBV6-5 to TRBJ2-1; D uncertain. Trimming removed 6 bases at V and 5 bases at J, with 11 bases between. This CDR3 has 13 residues. CDR1 MNHEY and CDR2 SVGAGI come from the germline V gene. CDR3 in DNA: TGTGCCAGCAGGAAGACTTTGAACAATGAGCAGTTCTTC. The encoded protein is CASRKTLNNEQFF.

The chain has TRBV6-5 and TRBJ2-3, with no clear D. The germline CDR1 and CDR2 sequences are MNHEY and SVGAGI. The CDR3 consists of 12 residues. Trimming took 6 bases from V and 4 from J, leaving 8 bases between them. DNA for the CDR3: TGTGCCAGCAGCAACAGAGCAGATACGCAGTATTTT. Residues: CASSNRADTQYF.

In this sample, this clone turned up once. This chain joins TRBV2 and TRBJ2-1, with 9 bases aligning to TRBD2. CDR1 is SNHLY and CDR2 is FYNNEI in the germline V gene. Trimming at V came to 1 base and at J to 7 bases, leaving 5 bases not matched to a gene. This CDR3 is built from 15 residues. The CDR3 reads CASSEELAGYNEQFF. The CDR3 coding sequence is TGTGCCAGCAGTGAAGAGCTAGCGGGGTATAATGAGCAGTTCTTC. The full variable domain, with the rest looked up from reference TRBV2 and TRBJ2-1, is EPEVTQTPSHQVTQMGQEVILRCVPISNHLYFYWYRQILGQKVEFLVSFYNNEISEKSEIFDDQFSVERPDGSNFTLKIRSTKLEDSAMYFCASSEELAGYNEQFFGPGTRLTVL.